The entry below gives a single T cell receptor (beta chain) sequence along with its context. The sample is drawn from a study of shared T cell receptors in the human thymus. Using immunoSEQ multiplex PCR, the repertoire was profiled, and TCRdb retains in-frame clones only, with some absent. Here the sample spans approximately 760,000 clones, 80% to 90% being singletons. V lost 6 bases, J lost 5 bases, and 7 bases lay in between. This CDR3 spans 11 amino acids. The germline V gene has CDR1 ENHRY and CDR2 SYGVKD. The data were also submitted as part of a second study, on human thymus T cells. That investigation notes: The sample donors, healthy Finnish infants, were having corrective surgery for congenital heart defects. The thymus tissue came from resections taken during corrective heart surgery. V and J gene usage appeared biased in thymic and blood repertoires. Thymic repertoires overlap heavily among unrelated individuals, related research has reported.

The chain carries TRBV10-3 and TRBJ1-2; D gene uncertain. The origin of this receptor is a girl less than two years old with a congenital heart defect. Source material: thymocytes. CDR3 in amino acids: CAIRGSYGYTF. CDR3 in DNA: TGTGCCATCAGGGGCTCTTATGGCTACACCTTC.